This T cell receptor (beta chain) was recovered during a study of blood T cell repertoires in COVID-19. Study-wide background: The samples span acute and convalescent COVID-19 from the United States, Italy and Spain. The cDNA or gDNA used as material had been derived from T cells, B-cell-depleted T cells, or PBMCs.

Recruited during active infection, patients (from Seattle) were subsequently followed longitudinally. Original processing methods: For nucleated cells, counts were estimated from reference gene primer amplification. Sequencing used immunoSEQ multiplex PCR; TCRdb keeps in-frame clones, though not all of them. V and J calls and clone size are given by that table; D and trimming were obtained from the DNA. Of 220,000 or so clones detected, 70% to 90% appear once; the ten largest clones hold about 9.4%. This clonotype originated in a woman in her fifties or sixties with COVID-19, enrolled during active disease. The sample consisted of peripheral blood.

The CDR3 here is CASSAISGEETQYF. The CDR3 DNA is TGCGCCAGCAGCGCCATTAGCGGGGAGGAGACCCAGTACTTC. The chain joins TRBV5-1 to TRBJ2-5; the match to TRBD2 covers 8 bases. The CDR3 runs to 14 residues. V shed 4 bases and J 5 bases; nucleotides not matched to a gene: 7. Germline V lookup: CDR1 SGHRS, CDR2 YFSETQ.